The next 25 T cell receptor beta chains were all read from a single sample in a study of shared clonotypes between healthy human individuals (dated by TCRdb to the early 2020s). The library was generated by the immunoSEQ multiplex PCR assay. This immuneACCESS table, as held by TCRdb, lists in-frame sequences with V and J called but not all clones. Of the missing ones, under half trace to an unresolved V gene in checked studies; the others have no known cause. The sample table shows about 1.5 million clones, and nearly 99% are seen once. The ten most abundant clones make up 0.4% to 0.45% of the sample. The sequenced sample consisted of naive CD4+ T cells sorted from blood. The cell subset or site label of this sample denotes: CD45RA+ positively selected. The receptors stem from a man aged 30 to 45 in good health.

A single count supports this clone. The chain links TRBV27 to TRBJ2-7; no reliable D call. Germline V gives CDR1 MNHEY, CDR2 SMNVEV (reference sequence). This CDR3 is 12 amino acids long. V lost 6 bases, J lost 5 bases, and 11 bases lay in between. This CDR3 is CASRRTGHEQYF. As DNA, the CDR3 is TGTGCCAGCAGACGAACCGGGCACGAGCAGTACTTC.

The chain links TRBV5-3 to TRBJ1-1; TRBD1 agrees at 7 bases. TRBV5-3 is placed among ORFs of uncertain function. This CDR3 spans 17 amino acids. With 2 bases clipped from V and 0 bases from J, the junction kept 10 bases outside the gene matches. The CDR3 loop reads CARSFGHLQGLNTEAFF. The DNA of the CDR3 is TGTGCCAGAAGCTTTGGGCACTTACAGGGGCTGAACACTGAAGCTTTCTTT.

CDR3 coding DNA: TGTGCCAGCAGCCATATGACAGGCTACAATGAGCAGTTCTTC. Protein sequence: CASSHMTGYNEQFF. The chain joins TRBV14 to TRBJ2-1; D is perhaps TRBD1 (6 bases). CDR1 SGHDN and CDR2 FVKESK come from the germline V gene. CDR3 length equals 14 residues. Trimming removed 3 bases from V and 3 bases from J, with 9 bases in between.

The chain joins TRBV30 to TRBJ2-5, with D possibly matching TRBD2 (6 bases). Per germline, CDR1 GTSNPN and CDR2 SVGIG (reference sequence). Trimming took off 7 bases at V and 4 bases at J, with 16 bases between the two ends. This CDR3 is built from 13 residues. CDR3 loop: CASSPGGSETQYF. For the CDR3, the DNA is TGTGCCTCCTCCCCCGGGGGATCAGAGACCCAGTACTTC.

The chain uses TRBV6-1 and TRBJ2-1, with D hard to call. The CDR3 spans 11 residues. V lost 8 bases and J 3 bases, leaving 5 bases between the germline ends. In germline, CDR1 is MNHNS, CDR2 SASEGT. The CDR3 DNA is TGTGCCAGCGGGCGCTACAATGAGCAGTTCTTC. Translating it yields CASGRYNEQFF.

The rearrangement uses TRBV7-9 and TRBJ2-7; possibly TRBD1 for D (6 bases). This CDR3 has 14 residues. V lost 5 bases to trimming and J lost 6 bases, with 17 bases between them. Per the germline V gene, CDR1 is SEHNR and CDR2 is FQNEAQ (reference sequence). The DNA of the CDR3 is TGTGCCAGCAGCATACAGGGTTATGATGGCGAGCAGTACTTC. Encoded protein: CASSIQGYDGEQYF.

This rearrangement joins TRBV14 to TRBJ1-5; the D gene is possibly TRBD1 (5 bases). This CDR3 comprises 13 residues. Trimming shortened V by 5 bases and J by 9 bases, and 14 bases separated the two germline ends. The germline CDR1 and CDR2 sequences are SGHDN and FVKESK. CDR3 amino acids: CASSNAFRGPQHF. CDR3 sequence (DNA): TGTGCCAGCAGCAACGCATTTAGGGGGCCCCAGCATTTT.

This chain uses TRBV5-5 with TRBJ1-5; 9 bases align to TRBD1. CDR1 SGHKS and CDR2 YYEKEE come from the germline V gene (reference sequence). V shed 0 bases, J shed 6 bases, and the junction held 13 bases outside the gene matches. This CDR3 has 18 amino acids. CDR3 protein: CASSLGPSTGGAGQPQHF. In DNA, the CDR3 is TGTGCCAGCAGCTTGGGACCCAGTACAGGGGGCGCGGGTCAGCCCCAGCATTTT.

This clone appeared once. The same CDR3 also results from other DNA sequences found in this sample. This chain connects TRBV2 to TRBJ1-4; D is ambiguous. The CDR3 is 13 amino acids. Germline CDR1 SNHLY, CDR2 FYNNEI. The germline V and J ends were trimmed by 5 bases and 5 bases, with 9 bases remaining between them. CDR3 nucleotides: TGTGCCAGCAGTCGGGGAACAAATGAAAAACTGTTTTTT. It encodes CASSRGTNEKLFF.

The CDR3 sequence is CASSFVGQGNQPQHF. For the CDR3, the DNA is TGTGCCAGCAGTTTTGTGGGACAGGGTAATCAGCCCCAGCATTTT. This chain links TRBV28 with TRBJ1-5; the match to TRBD1 covers 9 bases. The V and J ends lost 3 bases and 4 bases, in that order; junction bases with no gene match: 4. The germline gives CDR1 MDHEN, CDR2 SYDVKM. This CDR3 contains 15 residues.

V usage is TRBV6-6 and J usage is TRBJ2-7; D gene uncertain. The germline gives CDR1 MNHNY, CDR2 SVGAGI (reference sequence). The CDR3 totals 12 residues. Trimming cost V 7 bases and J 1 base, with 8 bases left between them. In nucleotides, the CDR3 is TGTGCCAGCAAAGGTCAGTCCTACGAGCAGTACTTC. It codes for CASKGQSYEQYF.

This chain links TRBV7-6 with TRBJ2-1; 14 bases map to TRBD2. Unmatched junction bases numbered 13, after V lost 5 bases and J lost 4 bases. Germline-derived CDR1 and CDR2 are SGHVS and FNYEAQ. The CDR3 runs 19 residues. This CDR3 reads CASSPPPGLAGEVYNEQFF. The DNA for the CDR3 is TGTGCCAGCAGCCCTCCTCCGGGACTAGCGGGAGAAGTATACAATGAGCAGTTCTTC.

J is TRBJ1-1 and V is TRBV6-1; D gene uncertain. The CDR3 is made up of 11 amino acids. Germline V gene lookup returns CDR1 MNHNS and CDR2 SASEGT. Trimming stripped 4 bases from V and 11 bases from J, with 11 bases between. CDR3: CASSGQTGAFF. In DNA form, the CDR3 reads TGTGCCAGCAGTGGGCAGACTGGTGCTTTCTTT.

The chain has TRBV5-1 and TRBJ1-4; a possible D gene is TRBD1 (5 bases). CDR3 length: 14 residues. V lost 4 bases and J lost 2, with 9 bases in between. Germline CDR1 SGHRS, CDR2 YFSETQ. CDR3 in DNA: TGCGCCAGCAGCCGAGGGGATACTAATGAAAAACTGTTTTTT. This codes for CASSRGDTNEKLFF. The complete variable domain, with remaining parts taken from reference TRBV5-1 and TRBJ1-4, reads KAGVTQTPRYLIKTRGQQVTLSCSPISGHRSVSWYQQTPGQGLQFLFEYFSETQRNKGNFPGRFSGRQFSNSRSEMNVSTLELGDSALYLCASSRGDTNEKLFFGSGTQLSVL.

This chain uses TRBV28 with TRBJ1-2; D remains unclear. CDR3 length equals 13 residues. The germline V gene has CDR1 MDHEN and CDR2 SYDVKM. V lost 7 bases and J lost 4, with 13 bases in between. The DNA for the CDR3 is TGTGCCAGCACTTCTCGGACCAGCTATGGCTACACCTTC. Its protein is CASTSRTSYGYTF.

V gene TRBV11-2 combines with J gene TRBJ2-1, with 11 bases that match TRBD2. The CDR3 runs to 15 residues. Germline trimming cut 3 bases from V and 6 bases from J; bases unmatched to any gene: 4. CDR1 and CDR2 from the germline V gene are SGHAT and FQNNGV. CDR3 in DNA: TGTGCCAGCAGCTTCGGGACTAGCGGATTCAATGAGCAGTTCTTC. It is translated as CASSFGTSGFNEQFF.

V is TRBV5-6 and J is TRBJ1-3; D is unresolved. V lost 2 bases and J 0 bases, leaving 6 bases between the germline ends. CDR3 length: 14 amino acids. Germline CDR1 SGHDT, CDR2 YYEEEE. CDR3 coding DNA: TGTGCCAGCAGCTTAGGTTTCTCTGGAAACACCATATATTTT. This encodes CASSLGFSGNTIYF. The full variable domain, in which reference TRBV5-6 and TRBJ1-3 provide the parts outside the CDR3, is DAGVTQSPTHLIKTRGQQVTLRCSPKSGHDTVSWYQQALGQGPQFIFQYYEEEERQRGNFPDRFSGHQFPNYSSELNVNALLLGDSALYLCASSLGFSGNTIYFGEGSWLTVV.

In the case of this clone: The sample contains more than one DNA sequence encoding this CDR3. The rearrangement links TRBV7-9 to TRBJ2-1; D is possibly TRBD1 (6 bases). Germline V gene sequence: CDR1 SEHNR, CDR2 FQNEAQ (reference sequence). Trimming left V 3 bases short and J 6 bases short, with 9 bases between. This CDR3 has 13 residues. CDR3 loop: CASSLVGGNEQFF. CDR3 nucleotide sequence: TGTGCCAGCAGCTTGGTAGGGGGCAATGAGCAGTTCTTC.

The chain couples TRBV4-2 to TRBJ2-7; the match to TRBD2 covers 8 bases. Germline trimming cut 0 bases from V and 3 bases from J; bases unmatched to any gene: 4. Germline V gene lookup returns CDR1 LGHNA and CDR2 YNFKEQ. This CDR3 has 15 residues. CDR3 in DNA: TGTGCCAGCAGCCAAGAGAGCGGGAGAATCTACGAGCAGTACTTC. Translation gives CASSQESGRIYEQYF.

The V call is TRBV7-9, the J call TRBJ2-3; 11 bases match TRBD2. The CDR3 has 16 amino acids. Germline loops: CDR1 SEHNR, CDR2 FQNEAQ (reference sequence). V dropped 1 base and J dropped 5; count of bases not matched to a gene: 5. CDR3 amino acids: CASSLVASGRRDTQYF. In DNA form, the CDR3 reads TGTGCCAGCAGCTTAGTGGCTAGCGGGAGGAGAGATACGCAGTATTTT. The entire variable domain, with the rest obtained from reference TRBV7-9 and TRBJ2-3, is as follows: DTGVSQNPRHKITKRGQNVTFRCDPISEHNRLYWYRQTLGQGPEFLTYFQNEAQLEKSRLLSDRFSAERPKGSFSTLEIQRTEQGDSAMYLCASSLVASGRRDTQYFGPGTRLTVL.

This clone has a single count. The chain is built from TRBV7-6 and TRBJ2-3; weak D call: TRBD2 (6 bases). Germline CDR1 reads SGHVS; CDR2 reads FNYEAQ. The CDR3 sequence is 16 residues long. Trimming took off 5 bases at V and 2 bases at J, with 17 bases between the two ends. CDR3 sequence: CASSRGTPALTDTQYF. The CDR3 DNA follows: TGTGCCAGCAGCCGCGGGACCCCGGCTCTCACAGATACGCAGTATTTT. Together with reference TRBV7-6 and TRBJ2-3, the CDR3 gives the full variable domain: GAGVSQSPRYKVTKRGQDVALRCDPISGHVSLYWYRQALGQGPEFLTYFNYEAQQDKSGLPNDRFSAERPEGSISTLTIQRTEQRDSAMYRCASSRGTPALTDTQYFGPGTRLTVL.

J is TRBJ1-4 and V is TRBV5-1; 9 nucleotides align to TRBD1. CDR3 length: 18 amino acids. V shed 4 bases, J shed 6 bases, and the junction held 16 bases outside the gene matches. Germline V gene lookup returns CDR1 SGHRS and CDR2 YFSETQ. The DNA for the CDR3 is TGCGCCAGCAGCGCCCGGGACAGGGCATTTAGGGGGGATGAAAAACTGTTTTTT. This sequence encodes CASSARDRAFRGDEKLFF.

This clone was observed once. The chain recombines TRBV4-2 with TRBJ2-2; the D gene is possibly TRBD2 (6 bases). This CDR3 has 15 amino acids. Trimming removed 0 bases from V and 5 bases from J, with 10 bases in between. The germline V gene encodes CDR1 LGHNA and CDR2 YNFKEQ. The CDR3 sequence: CASSQEGLMTGELFF. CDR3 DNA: TGTGCCAGCAGCCAAGAGGGACTGATGACCGGGGAGCTGTTTTTT.

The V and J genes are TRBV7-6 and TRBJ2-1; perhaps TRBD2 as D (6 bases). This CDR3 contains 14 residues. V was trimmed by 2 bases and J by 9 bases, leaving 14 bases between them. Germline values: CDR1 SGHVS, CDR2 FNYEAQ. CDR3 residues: CASSLSTRRAEQFF. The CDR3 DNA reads TGTGCCAGCAGCTTATCGACTAGAAGGGCTGAGCAGTTCTTC.

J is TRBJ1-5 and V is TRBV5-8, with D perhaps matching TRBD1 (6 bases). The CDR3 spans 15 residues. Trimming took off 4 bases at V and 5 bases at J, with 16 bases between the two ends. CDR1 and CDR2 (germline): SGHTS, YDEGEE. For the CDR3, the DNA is TGTGCCAGCAGCAAGGCTGTCAGGGGACATCAGCCCCAGCATTTT. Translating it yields CASSKAVRGHQPQHF.